Listed here are 21 T cell receptor beta chains from one sample, sequenced in a study of graft-versus-host responses after intestinal transplantation (dated by TCRdb to 2020 to 2022). The receptor library was made with the immunoSEQ multiplex PCR assay. The table was pulled from immuneACCESS by TCRdb, which kept in-frame rearrangements only. Such tables lose some clones; where checked, under half of the loss comes from unresolved V genes, and the rest has no known cause. The sample table contains about 86,000 clones; only one count was recorded for about 87% of them. The top ten clones comprise 0.28% of the sample. Their recognized antigens are unknown. Interpreted using the paper, the time point label stands for: cells obtained before transplantation from donor or recipient. Here the sequenced sample was unstimulated CD4+ T cells sorted from spleen or lymph node cells, taken before transplant. All receptors derive from a human donor who was the organ donor for an intestinal transplant.

V usage is TRBV7-2 and J usage is TRBJ2-7; TRBD2 matches at 7 bases. Germline V gene sequence: CDR1 SGHTA, CDR2 FQGNSA. This CDR3 comprises 15 residues. Trimming cost V 2 bases and J 7 bases; bases outside gene matches: 11. The DNA for the CDR3 is TGTGCCAGCAGCTTAAATCTAGCGGCCGTCGGGGAGCAGTACTTC. Translation gives CASSLNLAAVGEQYF. Full variable domain (missing parts from reference TRBV7-2 and TRBJ2-7): GAGVSQSPSNKVTEKGKDVELRCDPISGHTALYWYRQSLGQGLEFLIYFQGNSAPDKSGLPSDRFSAERTGGSVSTLTIQRTQQEDSAVYLCASSLNLAAVGEQYFGPGTRLTVT.

The V call is TRBV9, the J call TRBJ2-6; tentative D call: TRBD2 (7 bases). The V and J ends lost 2 bases and 8 bases respectively, with 11 bases between them. Germline assignment: CDR1 SGDLS and CDR2 YYNGEE. The CDR3 is made up of 14 amino acids. CDR3 bases: TGTGCCAGCAGCGTCCGGGGGGCCCCCAACGTCCTGACTTTC. As protein: CASSVRGAPNVLTF.

This clone appeared a few times. The chain is built from TRBV6-5 and TRBJ2-7, with 7 positions matching TRBD2. The CDR3 length is 13 residues. Losses at the gene ends were 7 bases for V and 6 bases for J; bases not matched to a gene: 9. Germline assignment: CDR1 MNHEY and CDR2 SVGAGI. The CDR3 bases are TGTGCCAGCAAGGCGGGAGTATCGGGCGAGCAGTACTTC. This sequence encodes CASKAGVSGEQYF.

This chain links TRBV5-5 with TRBJ1-1; D possibly corresponds to TRBD1 (5 bases). Germline V lookup: CDR1 SGHKS, CDR2 YYEKEE (reference sequence). Between the trimmed V and J ends, which lost 4 bases and 7 bases, there was a span of 14 bases. CDR3 length: 13 amino acids. The CDR3 reads CASSRGGINEAFF. CDR3 sequence (DNA): TGTGCCAGCAGCCGCGGGGGGATAAATGAAGCTTTCTTT.

The chain has TRBV12-5 and TRBJ2-4; 8 nucleotides line up with TRBD1. V gave up 6 bases and J gave up 7 bases; unmatched junction bases: 11. The germline V gene encodes CDR1 LGHNT and CDR2 FRNRAP. This CDR3 is built from 15 residues. For the CDR3, the DNA is TGTGCTAGTGGCCACATGGACAGGGTGAGTAACATTCAGTACTTC. It yields the protein CASGHMDRVSNIQYF.

The gene calls are TRBV19 and TRBJ2-3; 14 bases are a match to TRBD2. Germline V gives CDR1 LNHDA, CDR2 SQIVND (reference sequence). Trimming took 4 bases from V and 4 from J; bases not matched to a gene: 7. CDR3 length: 17 amino acids. The chain's CDR3 is CASSTLSTSGRADTQYF. Written as DNA, the CDR3 is TGTGCCAGTAGTACCCTTTCGACTAGCGGGAGGGCAGATACGCAGTATTTT. The full variable domain, rest sourced from reference TRBV19 and TRBJ2-3, is DGGITQSPKYLFRKEGQNVTLSCEQNLNHDAMYWYRQDPGQGLRLIYYSQIVNDFQKGDIAEGYSVSREKKESFPLTVTSAQKNPTAFYLCASSTLSTSGRADTQYFGPGTRLTVL.

This clone came up once. The chain links TRBV2 to TRBJ1-4; D possibly corresponds to TRBD1 (5 bases). Germline CDR1 reads SNHLY; CDR2 reads FYNNEI. V dropped 2 bases and J dropped 7 bases, with 14 bases sitting between them. The CDR3 is 15 amino acids. CDR3 coding DNA: TGTGCCAGCAGTGAATTAGGGCAGGGAGGTGAAAAACTGTTTTTT. Translating it yields CASSELGQGGEKLFF.

The chain couples TRBV30 to TRBJ2-1, with 9 bases lining up with TRBD2. The CDR3 length is 14 residues. Germline V gives CDR1 GTSNPN, CDR2 SVGIG (reference sequence). Trimming cost V 1 base and J 8 bases; bases outside gene matches: 6. CDR3 amino acids: CAWSGGGRADEQFF. CDR3 DNA sequence: TGTGCCTGGAGTGGGGGCGGGAGGGCCGATGAGCAGTTCTTC. The full variable domain, in which reference TRBV30 and TRBJ2-1 provide the parts outside the CDR3, is SQTIHQWPATLVQPVGSPLSLECTVEGTSNPNLYWYRQAAGRGLQLLFYSVGIGQISSEVPQNLSASRPQDRQFILSSKKLLLSDSGFYLCAWSGGGRADEQFFGPGTRLTVL.

The chain carries TRBV18 and TRBJ2-1; D possibly corresponds to TRBD1 (6 bases). V was pared by 6 bases and J by 8 bases, with 20 bases between. CDR3 length equals 15 residues. Looked up from germline, CDR1 is KGHSH and CDR2 is LQKENI. CDR3 region: CASSYGQLEVDEQFF. CDR3 coding DNA: TGTGCCAGCTCCTATGGACAGTTGGAGGTCGATGAGCAGTTCTTC.

This clone is labeled as medium-sized. This chain links TRBV5-5 with TRBJ1-6, with 7 positions matching TRBD1. Trimming removed 0 bases from V and 4 bases from J; junction bases left unmatched: 4. CDR1 and CDR2 (germline): SGHKS, YYEKEE (reference sequence). This CDR3 is 16 amino acids long. The CDR3 coding sequence is TGTGCCAGCAGCTTGGCCGCGGGACAGTATAATTCACCCCTCCACTTT. It codes for CASSLAAGQYNSPLHF.

This clone was counted a single time. This rearrangement joins TRBV6-1 to TRBJ2-7; 12 nucleotides agree with TRBD2. The CDR3 is 14 amino acids. With 7 bases clipped from V and 5 bases from J, the junction kept 6 bases outside the gene matches. Germline V gene data show CDR1 as MNHNS and CDR2 as SASEGT. The CDR3 DNA sequence: TGTGCCAGCATTCTGACTAGCGGGAGCCACGAGCAGTACTTC. Amino acids: CASILTSGSHEQYF.

This sequence joins TRBV6-5 and TRBJ2-1, with TRBD2 as a possible D gene (6 bases). The germline gives CDR1 MNHEY, CDR2 SVGAGI. The CDR3 has 14 residues. V was cut by 2 bases and J by 4 bases, with 9 bases left in between. In DNA, the CDR3 is TGTGCCAGCAGTTACCGGGACTTATACAATGAGCAGTTCTTC. This codes for CASSYRDLYNEQFF.

The rearrangement links TRBV7-8 to TRBJ2-3; D unclear. V was shortened by 5 bases and J by 4 bases, with 10 bases between the two germline ends. Looked up from germline, CDR1 is SGHVS and CDR2 is FQNEAQ. The CDR3 covers 13 residues. CDR3 sequence: CASSHAEADTQYF. Written as DNA, the CDR3 is TGTGCCAGCAGCCATGCAGAAGCAGATACGCAGTATTTT.

The chain uses TRBV18 and TRBJ2-7; possibly TRBD2 for D (5 bases). The CDR3 sequence is 12 residues long. CDR1 and CDR2 (germline): KGHSH, LQKENI. V was shortened by 5 bases and J by 4 bases, with 9 bases between the two germline ends. The CDR3 loop reads CASSSGIYEQYF. The DNA for the CDR3 is TGTGCCAGCTCATCCGGGATTTACGAGCAGTACTTC.

V is TRBV2 and J is TRBJ2-3; TRBD2 matches at 9 bases. V dropped 9 bases and J dropped 6; count of bases not matched to a gene: 7. Looked up from germline, CDR1 is SNHLY and CDR2 is FYNNEI. The CDR3 totals 13 residues. As DNA, the CDR3 is TGTGCCAGGGCCCCCGGGACTAGCGATACGCAGTATTTT. Its translation: CARAPGTSDTQYF.

The rearrangement uses TRBV11-2 and TRBJ2-2; TRBD1 agrees at 8 bases. V was pared by 2 bases and J by 5 bases, with 7 bases of the junction left unmatched. Germline V gene sequence: CDR1 SGHAT, CDR2 FQNNGV. There are 16 residues in the CDR3. CDR3 sequence (DNA): TGTGCCAGCAGCTTATGGACAGGGACGGCGACCGGGGAGCTGTTTTTT. Residues: CASSLWTGTATGELFF.

This clone turned up a few times. The V gene is TRBV30, the J gene TRBJ2-5, with 13 bases that match TRBD2. V gave up 3 bases and J gave up 3 bases; unmatched junction bases: 1. Per germline, CDR1 GTSNPN and CDR2 SVGIG (reference sequence). The CDR3 has 14 amino acids. This CDR3 is CAWRLAGGKETQYF. The DNA for the CDR3 is TGTGCCTGGAGACTAGCGGGGGGGAAAGAGACCCAGTACTTC.

The rearrangement joins TRBV2 to TRBJ2-3; 7 bases align to TRBD2. With 6 bases clipped from V and 2 bases from J, the junction kept 8 bases outside the gene matches. The germline gives CDR1 SNHLY, CDR2 FYNNEI. The CDR3 is 15 amino acids. CDR3 bases: TGTGCCAGCAGGAGGGACTACCTTATCACAGATACGCAGTATTTT. Encoded protein: CASRRDYLITDTQYF.

J is TRBJ2-2 and V is TRBV4-3; D gene unclear. Germline V gene sequence: CDR1 LGHNA, CDR2 YSLEER. The CDR3 contains 16 residues. The ends were cut back, 0 bases at V and 3 bases at J, with 11 bases in the middle. The CDR3 loop is CASSQDRGSYTGELFF. The CDR3 nucleotides read TGCGCCAGCAGCCAAGATCGTGGCTCCTACACCGGGGAGCTGTTTTTT.

The rearrangement links TRBV27 to TRBJ1-4; 8 nucleotides agree with TRBD1. The CDR3 is 15 amino acids. Germline CDR1 and CDR2: MNHEY and SMNVEV (reference sequence). The junction had 10 bases not matched to a gene; V was cut back by 6 bases and J by 7 bases. CDR3 region: CASRPLDRGGEKLFF. CDR3 DNA sequence: TGTGCCAGCAGACCTTTAGACAGGGGTGGTGAAAAACTGTTTTTT.

This chain uses TRBV20-1 with TRBJ1-4; D gene ambiguous. Germline V gene lookup returns CDR1 DFQATT and CDR2 SNEGSKA (reference sequence). Trimming shortened V by 1 base and J by 8 bases, and 5 bases separated the two germline ends. This CDR3 comprises 11 residues. CDR3 coding DNA: TGCAGTGCTAGAGTGCGAGAAAAACTGTTTTTT. Protein: CSARVREKLFF.